This record looks at one TCR beta chain sequence and its context. The CDR3 length is 18 residues. Germline CDR1 reads LGHDT; CDR2 reads YNNKEL (reference sequence). The V and J ends lost 2 bases and 0 bases, in that order; junction bases with no gene match: 6. These data belong to a study of blood T cell repertoires in COVID-19. Study context: In each case, the material was cDNA or gDNA derived from T cells, B-cell-depleted T cells, or PBMCs.

Some clones are missing from TCRdb's copy, which holds only in-frame ones; the method was immunoSEQ multiplex PCR. The table has 300,000 to 350,000 clones, roughly 90% seen once. The source material was peripheral blood. The clonotype originates from a woman between 25 and 40 years old with COVID-19, enrolled during active disease. The chain employs TRBV3-1 (or the pseudogene TRBV3-2) and TRBJ2-7; 14 positions agree with TRBD2. CDR3 nucleotide sequence: TGTGCCAGCAGCCAACGCCGGGGGACTAGCGGGAGCTCCTACGAGCAGTACTTC. Its translation is CASSQRRGTSGSSYEQYF.